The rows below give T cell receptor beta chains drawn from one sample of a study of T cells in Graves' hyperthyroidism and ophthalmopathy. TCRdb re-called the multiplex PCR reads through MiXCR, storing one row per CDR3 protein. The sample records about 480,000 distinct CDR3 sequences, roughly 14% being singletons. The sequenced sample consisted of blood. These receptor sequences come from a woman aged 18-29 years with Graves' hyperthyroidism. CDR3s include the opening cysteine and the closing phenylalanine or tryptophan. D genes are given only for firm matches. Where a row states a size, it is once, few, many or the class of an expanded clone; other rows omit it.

CDR3 protein: CASSSRTSGRVRNEQYF
CDR3 DNA: TGTGCCAGCAGCTCCCGGACTAGCGGGAGGGTGCGGAACGAGCAGTACTTC
clone size: few
V gene: TRBV7-2
J gene: TRBJ2-7
D gene: TRBD2

CDR3 protein: CASSQRGQDEQYF
CDR3 DNA: TGCGCCAGCAGCCAACGCGGACAGGACGAGCAGTACTTC
clone size: -
V gene: TRBV4-1
J gene: TRBJ2-7
D gene: TRBD1

CDR3 protein: CASSETDLPEAFF
CDR3 DNA: TGCGCCAGCAGTGAAACGGACTTACCCGAAGCTTTCTTT
clone size: -
V gene: TRBV9
J gene: TRBJ1-1
D gene: -

CDR3 protein: CASSFSYEQYF
CDR3 DNA: TGTGCCAGCAGCTTCTCCTACGAGCAGTACTTC
clone size: many
V gene: TRBV28
J gene: TRBJ2-7
D gene: -

CDR3 protein: CASSPIRGERGYEQYF
CDR3 DNA: TGTGCCAGCAGCCCCATCCGGGGCGAGAGAGGGTACGAGCAGTACTTC
clone size: many
V gene: TRBV7-6
J gene: TRBJ2-7
D gene: -

CDR3 protein: CASSSQPNSKNIQYF
CDR3 DNA: TGTGCCAGCAGCTCCCAGCCTAACTCCAAAAACATTCAGTACTTC
clone size: many
V gene: TRBV7-2
J gene: TRBJ2-4
D gene: -

CDR3 protein: CASNTNRLGYTF
CDR3 DNA: TGTGCCAGCAACACAAACAGGCTTGGCTACACCTTC
clone size: -
V gene: TRBV12-3/TRBV12-4
J gene: TRBJ1-2
D gene: -

CDR3 protein: CASTMRLAGGDEQFF
CDR3 DNA: TGTGCCAGCACCATGAGGCTAGCGGGAGGAGATGAGCAGTTCTTC
clone size: many
V gene: TRBV13
J gene: TRBJ2-1
D gene: TRBD2

CDR3 protein: CASSLFLAGYTDTQYF
CDR3 DNA: TGTGCCAGCAGTTTGTTCCTAGCGGGATACACAGATACGCAGTATTTT
clone size: many
V gene: TRBV28
J gene: TRBJ2-3
D gene: TRBD2

CDR3 protein: CASGLPEGLAGFYGGNEQFF
CDR3 DNA: TGTGCTAGTGGTTTGCCCGAGGGACTAGCGGGATTTTACGGGGGCAATGAGCAGTTCTTC
clone size: few
V gene: TRBV12-5
J gene: TRBJ2-1
D gene: TRBD2

CDR3 protein: CSAGTGGNTEAFF
CDR3 DNA: TGCAGCGCCGGGACAGGGGGTAACACTGAAGCTTTCTTT
clone size: many
V gene: TRBV29-1
J gene: TRBJ1-1
D gene: TRBD1

CDR3 protein: CASSIDPDRGRDTEAFF
CDR3 DNA: TGTGCCAGTAGTATAGACCCGGACAGGGGGAGGGACACTGAAGCTTTCTTT
clone size: -
V gene: TRBV19
J gene: TRBJ1-1
D gene: TRBD1

CDR3 protein: CASSLIGAYEQYF
CDR3 DNA: TGTGCCAGCAGTTTAATTGGAGCCTACGAGCAGTACTTC
clone size: many
V gene: TRBV12-3/TRBV12-4
J gene: TRBJ2-7
D gene: -

CDR3 protein: CASSQDRTQRNEQYF
CDR3 DNA: TGCGCCAGCAGCCAAGATCGGACTCAGAGGAACGAGCAGTACTTC
clone size: once
V gene: TRBV4-1
J gene: TRBJ2-7
D gene: -

CDR3 protein: CAFRQGALEQYF
CDR3 DNA: TGTGCCTTTCGACAGGGGGCCTTGGAGCAGTACTTC
clone size: many
V gene: TRBV30
J gene: TRBJ2-7
D gene: TRBD1

CDR3 protein: CASSSFSYEQYF
CDR3 DNA: TGTGCCAGCAGCTCCTTCTCCTACGAGCAGTACTTC
clone size: many
V gene: TRBV11-3
J gene: TRBJ2-7
D gene: -

CDR3 protein: CASSYSATPGTDEKLFF
CDR3 DNA: TGTGCCAGCAGTTATAGTGCCACTCCCGGGACAGACGAAAAACTGTTTTTT
clone size: many
V gene: TRBV6-1
J gene: TRBJ1-4
D gene: TRBD1

CDR3 protein: CASSEYFWDTNSSYNSPLHF
CDR3 DNA: TGTGCCAGCAGTGAATATTTTTGGGACACCAATTCCTCCTATAATTCACCCCTCCACTTT
clone size: -
V gene: TRBV25-1
J gene: TRBJ1-6
D gene: -

CDR3 protein: CASEAGSEQFF
CDR3 DNA: TGCGCCAGCGAAGCGGGGAGTGAGCAGTTCTTC
clone size: few
V gene: TRBV5-1
J gene: TRBJ2-1
D gene: TRBD2

CDR3 protein: CASQKGTTTGELFF
CDR3 DNA: TGTGCCAGCCAGAAGGGGACAACCACCGGGGAGCTGTTTTTT
clone size: many
V gene: TRBV2
J gene: TRBJ2-2
D gene: -

CDR3 protein: CASSHPPGTSLDEQFF
CDR3 DNA: TGTGCCAGCAGCCATCCCCCCGGGACTAGTTTGGATGAGCAGTTCTTC
clone size: many
V gene: TRBV3-1
J gene: TRBJ2-1
D gene: TRBD2

CDR3 protein: CASRDTATNEKLFF
CDR3 DNA: TGCGCCAGCCGGGACACCGCAACTAATGAAAAACTGTTTTTT
clone size: many
V gene: TRBV5-1
J gene: TRBJ1-4
D gene: -

CDR3 protein: CSANLAARGDTQYF
CDR3 DNA: TGCAGTGCCAACCTAGCGGCCCGAGGGGATACGCAGTATTTT
clone size: many
V gene: TRBV20-1
J gene: TRBJ2-3
D gene: TRBD2

CDR3 protein: CASSPWDSGGNTIYF
CDR3 DNA: TGTGCCAGCAGTCCCTGGGACAGTGGTGGAAACACCATATATTTT
clone size: -
V gene: TRBV7-2
J gene: TRBJ1-3
D gene: TRBD1

CDR3 protein: CASGLRFKGGRELTGGELFF
CDR3 DNA: TGTGCTAGTGGTTTGCGATTTAAGGGGGGGCGGGAGTTAACTGGCGGGGAGCTGTTTTTT
clone size: few
V gene: TRBV12-5
J gene: TRBJ2-2
D gene: -

CDR3 protein: CASSVGIAYGYTF
CDR3 DNA: TGTGCCAGCAGTGTCGGGATCGCCTATGGCTACACCTTC
clone size: few
V gene: TRBV6-1
J gene: TRBJ1-2
D gene: -

CDR3 protein: CASSGNTQNTEAFF
CDR3 DNA: TGCGCCAGCAGCGGAAACACCCAGAACACTGAAGCTTTCTTT
clone size: many
V gene: TRBV5-1
J gene: TRBJ1-1
D gene: -

CDR3 protein: CAWSVPTEKAFF
CDR3 DNA: TGTGCCTGGAGTGTACCTACGGAGAAAGCTTTCTTT
clone size: many
V gene: TRBV30
J gene: TRBJ1-1
D gene: -

CDR3 protein: CASTPTGDTQYF
CDR3 DNA: TGTGCCAGCACCCCAACGGGGGATACGCAGTATTTT
clone size: many
V gene: TRBV2
J gene: TRBJ2-3
D gene: -

CDR3 protein: CASSLDNRDRGGLETQYF
CDR3 DNA: TGTGCCAGCAGCTTGGATAACCGGGACAGGGGCGGCCTGGAGACCCAGTACTTC
clone size: few
V gene: TRBV5-6
J gene: TRBJ2-5
D gene: TRBD1

CDR3 protein: CASSGPLAGGTHETQYF
CDR3 DNA: TGTGCCAGCAGTGGGCCACTAGCGGGAGGTACGCACGAGACCCAGTACTTC
clone size: -
V gene: TRBV6-2/TRBV6-3
J gene: TRBJ2-5
D gene: TRBD2

CDR3 protein: CATSDSDGYAYNEQFF
CDR3 DNA: TGTGCCACCAGTGATAGTGACGGATACGCCTACAATGAGCAGTTCTTC
clone size: few
V gene: TRBV24-1
J gene: TRBJ2-1
D gene: -

CDR3 protein: CASSEVPGQGPMTYEQYF
CDR3 DNA: TGTGCCAGCAGTGAAGTCCCGGGACAGGGGCCAATGACCTACGAGCAGTACTTC
clone size: many
V gene: TRBV2
J gene: TRBJ2-7
D gene: TRBD1

CDR3 protein: CASSLQGAKDEQFF
CDR3 DNA: TGCGCCAGCAGCCTACAGGGGGCGAAGGATGAGCAGTTCTTC
clone size: -
V gene: TRBV4-1
J gene: TRBJ2-1
D gene: TRBD1